Below are 10 T cell receptor beta chains sequenced from a single sample in a study of T cells in Graves' hyperthyroidism and ophthalmopathy. TCR beta CDR3 regions were amplified from RNA transcripts. The study used the HTBI primer set for a first-round RT-PCR of the TCR CDR3. TCRdb itself ran the multiplex PCR reads through MiXCR, one entry per CDR3 protein. Among around 250,000 distinct CDR3 sequences, 13% to 15% were seen once, and the ten largest hold about 14%. Sequenced sample: blood. The receptors derive from a woman in her thirties or forties with Graves' hyperthyroidism that later progressed to Graves' ophthalmopathy.

Many counts were recorded for this clonotype. The V and J genes are TRBV3-1 and TRBJ2-6; D gene ambiguous. V was pared by 3 bases and J by 2 bases, with 5 bases between. Germline CDR1 reads LGHDT; CDR2 reads YNNKEL (reference sequence). The CDR3 totals 14 residues. For the CDR3, the DNA is TGTGCCAGCAGCCATTTTCCTGGGGCCAACGTCCTGACTTTC. Translated, it gives CASSHFPGANVLTF.

This clonotype was picked up a small number of times. This chain links TRBV28 with TRBJ2-7; TRBD2 aligns across 7 bases. Germline CDR1 reads MDHEN; CDR2 reads SYDVKM. This CDR3 contains 15 residues. The V segment lost 4 bases and the J segment 2 bases; nucleotides outside the gene matches: 8. CDR3 in amino acids: CASSSSGNGTYEQYF. Written as DNA, the CDR3 is TGTGCCAGCAGTTCCAGCGGGAACGGTACCTACGAGCAGTACTTC.

The CDR3 region has the DNA TGTGCCAGTAGTATGGGGGCACCTGAAGCTTTCTTT. Translated: CASSMGAPEAFF. The J gene is TRBJ1-1, the V gene TRBV19; TRBD1 might be the D (6 bases). The germline V gene encodes CDR1 LNHDA and CDR2 SQIVND (reference sequence). Trimming removed 3 bases at V and 6 bases at J, with 8 bases between. The CDR3 sequence is 12 residues long.

DNA of the CDR3: TGTGCCAGTAGTGCCGGGACAGGGTCGGAGCAGTTCTTC. It is translated as CASSAGTGSEQFF. The genes are TRBV19 and TRBJ2-1; 9 bases match TRBD1. Germline loops: CDR1 LNHDA, CDR2 SQIVND (reference sequence). The CDR3 runs to 13 residues. Trimming removed 5 bases from V and 10 bases from J; junction bases left unmatched: 6.

The rearrangement links TRBV6-1 to TRBJ1-1; D may be TRBD1 (5 bases). V was cut by 7 bases and J by 4 bases, with 28 bases left in between. CDR1 is MNHNS, CDR2 SASEGT, per germline. The CDR3 contains 18 residues. As DNA, the CDR3 is TGTGCCAGCATTCCCACTGCCGGGGCCTTCGGCTGGGGCACTGAAGCTTTCTTT. This gives the protein CASIPTAGAFGWGTEAFF.

This clonotype was counted ten times or more. The chain uses TRBV6-4 and TRBJ2-3, with D maybe TRBD2 (5 bases). V gave up 8 bases and J gave up 4 bases, with 16 bases separating them. CDR3 length: 14 residues. Germline values: CDR1 MRHNA, CDR2 SNTAGT. The CDR3 DNA is TGTGCCAGCTCTTTCGGGGAGAGCGCAGATACGCAGTATTTT. Its protein product is CASSFGESADTQYF.

This clonotype was counted many times. CDR3 loop: CANSPEEDSQYHEQFF. CDR3 bases: TGTGCCAACTCACCCGAAGAGGACAGTCAGTATCATGAGCAGTTCTTC. The rearrangement links TRBV2 to TRBJ2-1; D might be TRBD1 (6 bases). The CDR3 has 16 amino acids. The germline gives CDR1 SNHLY, CDR2 FYNNEI. The V gene lost 10 bases and the J gene lost 8 bases, with 27 bases spanning the gap.

This clonotype was seen many times. The chain has TRBV20-1 and TRBJ1-5; D remains ambiguous. The germline V gene has CDR1 DFQATT and CDR2 SNEGSKA (reference sequence). V was shortened by 0 bases and J by 3 bases, with 15 bases between the two germline ends. The CDR3 runs to 16 residues. CDR3 in amino acids: CSARDVTLGPNQPQHF. The DNA of the CDR3 is TGCAGTGCTAGAGATGTGACTCTAGGGCCCAATCAGCCCCAGCATTTT.

This clonotype was detected many times. The chain couples TRBV25-1 to TRBJ2-1; D is perhaps TRBD1 or TRBD2 (6 bases each). V was trimmed by 3 bases and J by 5 bases, leaving 14 bases between them. This CDR3 contains 15 residues. Germline V lookup: CDR1 MGHDK, CDR2 SYGVNS. CDR3 bases: TGTGCCAGCAGTGACTTCTGGGGGGCCCACAATGAGCAGTTCTTC. Translation: CASSDFWGAHNEQFF.

This clonotype was seen ten or more times. This chain joins TRBV11-2 and TRBJ2-7; D remains unclear. CDR3 length: 16 residues. CDR1 SGHAT and CDR2 FQNNGV come from the germline V gene. V lost 4 bases to trimming and J lost 2 bases, with 18 bases between them. This CDR3 reads CASSSIRNARTYEQYF. The CDR3 DNA follows: TGTGCCAGCAGCTCTATCAGGAATGCAAGGACCTACGAGCAGTACTTC.